The 16 T cell receptor beta chains below all came from one sample that was sequenced in a study of T-cell reconstitution after alpha-beta-depleted transplantation in children. A library of TCRbeta sequences, prepared with unique molecular identifiers, was generated. TCRdb re-called the PCR reads with MiXCR, one entry per CDR3 protein. The sample records about 300,000 distinct CDR3 sequences, about a tenth being singletons. The sample was PBMCs, taken before TCRalphabeta/CD19-depleted stem cell transplant. These receptors originate from a boy under two years old with acute myeloid leukemia, due to receive a stem cell transplant.

This clonotype has a count of ten or more. One end of the junction is discordant with germline, which a read error may explain. The CDR3 coding sequence is TGTGCCAGCATTTTAACGAACTACGAGCAGTACTTC. Amino acid sequence: CASILTNYEQYF. The chain carries TRBV28 and TRBJ2-7; D not certain. The CDR3 is made up of 12 amino acids. Germline assignment: CDR1 MDHEN and CDR2 SYDVKM.

Comments on this clonotype: A much larger clone lies one base from this, so it may be a read error. The chain combines TRBV12-3 or TRBV12-4 with TRBJ2-1; D call uncertain. Trimming shortened V by 6 bases and J by 9 bases, and 9 bases separated the two germline ends. This CDR3 is built from 11 residues. The CDR3 here is CASRFGIEQFF. CDR3 nucleotides: TGTGCCAGCAGGTTTGGCATTGAGCAGTTCTTC.

This clonotype was seen a handful of times. This chain joins TRBV6-5 and TRBJ1-2; TRBD1 matches 9 bases. The V gene end was trimmed by 5 bases and the J gene end by 4 bases; junction bases not matched to a gene: 8. The germline gives CDR1 MNHEY, CDR2 SVGAGI. The CDR3 runs to 15 residues. DNA for the CDR3: TGTGCCAGCAGTCAACTCGGGGACAGGGCCTATGGCTACACCTTC. It yields the protein CASSQLGDRAYGYTF.

This clonotype came up a few times. V is TRBV20-1 and J is TRBJ1-5, with D uncertain. CDR1 is DFQATT, CDR2 SNEGSKA, per germline (reference sequence). CDR3 length: 16 amino acids. Trimming left V 3 bases short and J 3 bases short, with 18 bases between. CDR3 in amino acids: CSARSLSIGINQPQHF. In DNA form, the CDR3 reads TGCAGTGCTAGGAGTTTGTCGATAGGTATCAATCAGCCCCAGCATTTT.

This clonotype was picked up a small number of times. The chain has TRBV20-1 and TRBJ2-6; possibly TRBD1 for D (5 bases). V shed 6 bases and J shed 2 bases, with 8 bases lying between them. The CDR3 extends over 13 amino acids. In germline, CDR1 is DFQATT, CDR2 SNEGSKA (reference sequence). CDR3 region: CSAPTAGANVLTF. CDR3 bases: TGCAGTGCCCCGACAGCTGGGGCCAACGTCCTGACTTTC.

Ten or more counts support this clonotype. The chain recombines TRBV7-9 with TRBJ2-7; tentative D call: TRBD1 (5 bases). The V end lost 2 bases, the J end lost 5 bases, and 10 bases lay between the germline ends. In germline, CDR1 is SEHNR, CDR2 FQNEAQ (reference sequence). This CDR3 comprises 13 residues. This CDR3 reads CASSLKPGNEQYF. The CDR3 coding sequence is TGTGCCAGCAGCTTAAAACCAGGGAACGAGCAGTACTTC.

This clonotype was counted many times. The rearrangement links TRBV20-1 to TRBJ2-4; 7 nucleotides align to TRBD2. V was clipped by 2 bases and J by 7 bases; unmatched bases: 5. Per the germline V gene, CDR1 is DFQATT and CDR2 is SNEGSKA (reference sequence). The CDR3 runs to 13 residues. In nucleotides, the CDR3 is TGCAGTGCTAGACGGGGGGAGAGGAACATTCAGTACTTC. Its translation is CSARRGERNIQYF.

This clonotype came up many times. The gene calls are TRBV5-1 and TRBJ2-5; a possible D gene is TRBD2 (6 bases). CDR1 is SGHRS, CDR2 YFSETQ, per germline. V was trimmed by 4 bases and J by 2 bases, leaving 15 bases between them. The CDR3 is 15 amino acids. CDR3 sequence: CASSRPRREQETQYF. CDR3 sequence (DNA): TGCGCCAGCAGCCGCCCGAGGAGGGAGCAAGAGACCCAGTACTTC.

This clonotype was seen many times. The CDR3 region has the DNA TGCGCCAGCAGCTACGACAGGGCTGTCGCCGGGGAGCTGTTTTTT. Translated, it gives CASSYDRAVAGELFF. This chain joins TRBV5-1 and TRBJ2-2; 7 nucleotides match TRBD1. Per germline, CDR1 SGHRS and CDR2 YFSETQ. This CDR3 is 15 amino acids long. V shed 3 bases and J 6 bases; nucleotides not matched to a gene: 8.

In this sample, this clonotype turned up many times. The J gene is TRBJ2-5, the V gene TRBV27; D perhaps matches TRBD2 (5 bases). The ends were cut back, 0 bases at V and 4 bases at J, with 9 bases in the middle. The CDR3 runs to 14 residues. CDR1 and CDR2 from the germline V gene are MNHEY and SMNVEV (reference sequence). The CDR3 DNA is TGTGCCAGCAGTTTATCAAGTCGGGGAGAGACCCAGTACTTC. It translates to CASSLSSRGETQYF.

This clonotype has at least ten counts. The V call is TRBV7-2, the J call TRBJ2-7; D is uncertain. This CDR3 region has 12 residues. In germline, CDR1 is SGHTA, CDR2 FQGNSA. Deletions cut 5 bases from V and 3 bases from J, with 8 bases between. CDR3 nucleotides: TGTGCCAGCAGCCCACCCTACTACGAGCAGTACTTC. This codes for CASSPPYYEQYF. The full variable domain, completed using reference TRBV7-2 and TRBJ2-7, is GAGVSQSPSNKVTEKGKDVELRCDPISGHTALYWYRQSLGQGLEFLIYFQGNSAPDKSGLPSDRFSAERTGGSVSTLTIQRTQQEDSAVYLCASSPPYYEQYFGPGTRLTVT.

The chain is built from TRBV7-9 and TRBJ2-7; D not resolved. Trimming stripped 7 bases from V and 2 bases from J, with 12 bases between. Germline CDR1 reads SEHNR; CDR2 reads FQNEAQ (reference sequence). The CDR3 has 13 amino acids. The CDR3 sequence: CASTGVSPYEQYF. The CDR3 DNA is TGTGCCAGCACCGGAGTCTCTCCCTACGAGCAGTACTTC.

For this clonotype: This may stem from a read error, because a much larger clone lies one nucleotide away. The rearrangement uses TRBV5-1 and TRBJ2-1; perhaps TRBD2 as D (7 bases). CDR1 is SGHRS, CDR2 YFSETQ, per germline. The CDR3 runs 16 residues. With 0 bases removed from V and 8 bases from J, the gap between germline ends came to 18 bases. The CDR3 sequence is CASSLAIRGGGDEQFF. The CDR3 nucleotides read TGCGCCAGCAGCTTGGCTATCAGGGGAGGGGGAGATGAGCAGTTCTTC.

This clonotype has only a few counts. The chain employs TRBV4-2 and TRBJ2-7; D possibly matches TRBD1 or TRBD2 (5 bases each). In germline, CDR1 is LGHNA, CDR2 YNFKEQ. The CDR3 has 12 residues. Trimming pared 4 bases from V and 9 bases from J, leaving 13 bases between. The chain's CDR3 is CASSPGPLAQYF. CDR3 bases: TGTGCCAGCAGCCCGGGGCCCCTGGCGCAGTACTTC.

This clonotype came up many times. J is TRBJ2-5 and V is TRBV11-2; 7 nucleotides match TRBD1. Trimming at V came to 4 bases and at J to 3 bases, leaving 8 bases not matched to a gene. The CDR3 loop spans 15 amino acids. Germline-derived CDR1 and CDR2 are SGHAT and FQNNGV. The CDR3 protein is CASSSPGTEKETQYF. CDR3 sequence (DNA): TGTGCCAGCAGCTCACCCGGGACAGAGAAAGAGACCCAGTACTTC.

This clonotype was picked up a small number of times. This chain connects TRBV5-4 to TRBJ2-7, with TRBD1 matching over 7 bases. Trimming at V came to 4 bases and at J to 9 bases, leaving 10 bases not matched to a gene. There are 13 residues in the CDR3. Germline V CDR1 and CDR2: SGHNT, YYREEE (reference sequence). This chain's CDR3 is CASSAGTDLRQYF. CDR3 nucleotide sequence: TGTGCCAGCAGCGCCGGGACAGACCTCCGGCAGTACTTC.